This T cell receptor (beta chain) comes out of a study of neurological immune-mediated disorders. Findings and caveats of the study: The absence of any CDR3 amino acid sequence shared by expanded clones across subjects suggests that repertoires were private in all groups. Association of the multiple sclerosis repertoire cluster with clinical or MRI features was not observed for any feature.

In this sample, this clonotype turned up many times. The antigen is undetermined. A 10-nucleotide random UMI tagged transcripts in template-switch 5'RACE cDNA synthesis. TCRdb re-called the 5' RACE reads through MiXCR, storing one row per CDR3 protein. The sample has about 55,000 distinct CDR3 sequences, just under 4% seen once. CD4+ or CD8+ T cells, around 1 million per library, were used for sorted libraries. This CDR3 has 15 amino acids. V lost 3 bases and J lost 8, with 16 bases in between. The specimen was CD4+ T cells from blood. The chain is built from TRBV12-3 or TRBV12-4 and TRBJ1-4, with D uncertain. The clonotype originates from a middle-aged woman with multiple sclerosis. The CDR3 reads CASSFGRGGQEKLFF. Here the CDR3 DNA reads TGTGCCAGCAGTTTTGGCCGCGGAGGGCAGGAAAAACTGTTTTTT.